This is a list of T cell receptor beta chains from one sample in a study of blood T cell repertoires in COVID-19. This table comes from immunoSEQ multiplex PCR, and its TCRdb copy is limited to in-frame clones, with some not included. The table includes over 250,000 clones, about nine tenths detected once. Sequenced material: peripheral blood. Receptors were obtained from a person aged 18 to 35 with COVID-19, enrolled during active disease. The CDR3 runs from the conserved cysteine through the conserved F or W. D genes are given only for firm matches. A row's size may be missing; if present it is once, few, many or a size class.

v_call	clone_size	cdr3_length	d_call	j_call	cdr3_aa	cdr3_nt
TRBV28	NA	15	TRBD1	TRBJ2-7	CASSSRTGPPYEQYF	TGTGCCAGCAGTTCCCGGACAGGGCCCCCTTACGAGCAGTACTTC
TRBV10-1	NA	13	NA	TRBJ1-1	CASSGGFNTEAFF	TGCGCCAGCAGTGGAGGATTTAACACTGAAGCTTTCTTT
TRBV9	NA	14	NA	TRBJ2-2	CASSSRSGAGELFF	TGTGCCAGCAGCTCCCGATCGGGGGCCGGGGAGCTGTTTTTT
TRBV3-1/TRBV3-2	once	15	TRBD1	TRBJ1-4	CASSQDGTDPEKLFF	TGTGCCAGCAGCCAAGACGGGACAGACCCGGAAAAACTGTTTTTT
TRBV5-1	NA	16	TRBD1	TRBJ1-5	CASSPGQGTGNQPQHF	TGCGCCAGCAGCCCGGGACAGGGGACGGGCAACCAGCCCCAGCATTTT
TRBV24-1	NA	15	TRBD2	TRBJ2-1	CATSDPTSGSDEQFF	TGTGCCACCAGTGACCCGACTAGCGGGAGTGATGAGCAGTTCTTC
TRBV5-5	NA	19	NA	TRBJ1-6	CASSLSSSWAGRINSPLHF	TGTGCCAGCAGCTTGTCCTCGTCTTGGGCGGGACGGATTAATTCACCCCTCCACTTT
TRBV6-5	NA	13	TRBD1	TRBJ2-5	CASSRDREETQYF	TGTGCCAGCAGTCGGGACAGGGAAGAGACCCAGTACTTC
TRBV6-1	NA	13	TRBD1	TRBJ1-3	CASSDDRGDTIYF	TGTGCCAGCAGTGACGACAGGGGGGACACCATATATTTT
TRBV7-8	NA	13	NA	TRBJ2-7	CASSAGPLYEQYF	TGTGCCAGCAGCGCGGGACCACTCTACGAGCAGTACTTC
TRBV24-1	NA	12	NA	TRBJ1-2	CATSRGNYGYTF	TGTGCCACCAGCAGGGGTAACTATGGCTACACCTTC
TRBV11-2	NA	15	TRBD1	TRBJ1-2	CASSLGLDRGRGYTF	TGTGCCAGCAGCTTAGGTTTGGACAGGGGTCGTGGCTACACCTTC
TRBV7-9	NA	14	NA	TRBJ1-2	CASSVDPDSYGYTF	TGTGCCAGCAGCGTCGATCCCGACAGCTATGGCTACACCTTC
TRBV27	NA	13	NA	TRBJ1-5	CASGAGGPMPQHF	TGTGCCAGCGGGGCGGGGGGGCCGATGCCCCAGCATTTT
TRBV23-1	NA	19	NA	TRBJ1-3	CASSQYPEEPIHSGNTIYF	TGCGCCAGCAGTCAATACCCCGAGGAGCCGATCCACTCTGGAAACACCATATATTTT
TRBV7-6	NA	15	NA	TRBJ2-5	CASSTLTRVSGTQYF	TGTGCCAGCAGCACCTTGACCCGCGTGTCAGGGACCCAGTACTTC
TRBV10-3	NA	16	TRBD1	TRBJ2-2	CAIRGADRVGTGELFF	TGTGCCATCAGAGGAGCAGACAGGGTTGGGACCGGGGAGCTGTTTTTT
TRBV6-5	NA	13	NA	TRBJ1-3	CASRDSAGNTIYF	TGTGCCAGCAGGGACAGTGCTGGAAACACCATATATTTT
TRBV7-2	NA	13	NA	TRBJ2-3	CASSSEEADTQYF	TGTGCCAGCAGTTCGGAGGAGGCAGATACGCAGTATTTT
TRBV6-5	NA	15	NA	TRBJ1-3	CASSSTGTPGNTIYF	TGTGCCAGCAGTAGCACCGGGACACCTGGAAACACCATATATTTT
TRBV5-8	NA	15	NA	TRBJ1-5	CASSSRDFSNQPQHF	TGTGCCAGCAGCTCCCGGGACTTTAGCAATCAGCCCCAGCATTTT
TRBV6-5	NA	14	TRBD2	TRBJ2-7	CASSQGLAGYEQYF	TGTGCCAGCAGTCAGGGACTAGCGGGGTACGAGCAGTACTTC
TRBV5-6	NA	11	NA	TRBJ1-4	CASSYAGKLFF	TGTGCCAGCAGCTATGCAGGGAAACTGTTTTTT
TRBV7-9	NA	16	NA	TRBJ1-1	CASQSTGTRQELRAFF	TGTGCCAGTCAGAGTACCGGGACAAGACAGGAGTTGCGAGCTTTCTTT
TRBV6-2/TRBV6-3	NA	13	NA	TRBJ2-7	CASSTTSSYEQYF	TGTGCCAGCAGCACAACCTCCTCCTACGAGCAGTACTTC
TRBV27	NA	15	TRBD1	TRBJ1-1	CASSPRQGMNTEAFF	TGTGCCAGCAGTCCGCGACAGGGGATGAACACTGAAGCTTTCTTT
TRBV18	NA	14	TRBD2	TRBJ2-7	CASSPASGPGEQYF	TGTGCCAGCTCACCGGCTAGCGGGCCAGGGGAGCAGTACTTC
TRBV9	NA	17	TRBD2	TRBJ2-3	CASSVGLAGGVIDTQYF	TGTGCCAGCAGCGTAGGTCTAGCGGGAGGGGTCATAGATACGCAGTATTTT
TRBV6-1	NA	16	TRBD2	TRBJ2-7	CASSERAGVVRSEQYF	TGTGCCAGCAGTGAAAGGGCGGGAGTTGTCCGATCTGAGCAGTACTTC
TRBV2	NA	13	TRBD2	TRBJ2-5	CATSGLAGETQYF	TGTGCCACCTCGGGGCTAGCGGGAGAGACCCAGTACTTC
TRBV4-1	NA	17	TRBD2	TRBJ2-3	CASSQDDEREGPDTQYF	TGCGCCAGCAGCCAAGATGACGAACGGGAGGGCCCGGATACGCAGTATTTT
TRBV27	NA	14	NA	TRBJ1-1	CASSLVGGGEEAFF	TGTGCCAGCAGTTTAGTAGGTGGAGGGGAGGAAGCTTTCTTT
TRBV3-1/TRBV3-2	NA	14	TRBD2	TRBJ2-7	CASSQGLDPYEQYF	TGTGCCAGCAGCCAGGGACTAGACCCCTACGAGCAGTACTTC
TRBV19	NA	15	TRBD2	TRBJ2-1	CASSPLAGYSNEQFF	TGTGCCAGTAGCCCCCTAGCGGGATACTCTAATGAGCAGTTCTTC
TRBV6-5	NA	14	NA	TRBJ2-7	CASSPQTNSYEQYF	TGTGCCAGCAGTCCCCAGACTAATTCCTACGAGCAGTACTTC
TRBV7-2	NA	15	TRBD1	TRBJ2-5	CASNSDRGNPETQYF	TGTGCCAGCAACAGCGACAGGGGAAATCCTGAGACCCAGTACTTC